Below, 25 T cell receptor beta chains from the same sample are listed, as sequenced in a study of blood T cells in healthy people across ages. Primed by a sample-barcoded 5' primer and a J-beta primer mix, a second PCR proceeded for about 7 to 11 cycles. From the 5' RACE reads, TCRdb called clonotypes with MiXCR, one entry per CDR3 protein. The table has roughly 1,800,000 distinct CDR3 sequences, approximately 50% seen once. Sequencing was done on a sample of blood. Receptor source: a woman between 40 and 50 years old in good health.

This clonotype has a handful of counts. The V and J genes are TRBV10-3 and TRBJ2-3, with D possibly being TRBD2 (5 bases). CDR1 is ENHRY, CDR2 SYGVKD, per germline. The CDR3 is 16 amino acids. The V gene lost 2 bases and the J gene lost 2 bases, with 14 bases spanning the gap. In DNA, the CDR3 is TGTGCCATCAGTGAGCCCTTGGACTCCATCACAGATACGCAGTATTTT. Residues: CAISEPLDSITDTQYF.

This clonotype was detected only a few times. This chain connects TRBV12-3 or TRBV12-4 to TRBJ2-6, with D tentatively TRBD1 (5 bases). The CDR3 spans 16 residues. The V gene lost 5 bases and the J gene lost 1 base, with 12 bases spanning the gap. The CDR3 loop is CASSRTQGSGANVLTF. The CDR3 DNA follows: TGTGCCAGCAGTCGGACCCAGGGATCTGGGGCCAACGTCCTGACTTTC.

The V and J genes are TRBV5-1 and TRBJ2-1, with TRBD2 matching 10 bases. This CDR3 has 16 amino acids. The V and J ends lost 4 bases and 9 bases, in that order; junction bases with no gene match: 13. CDR1 SGHRS and CDR2 YFSETQ come from the germline V gene. CDR3 DNA: TGCGCCAGCAGCCCCCCCGGGCTAGCGGGGGCTTCTGAGCAGTTCTTC. It codes for CASSPPGLAGASEQFF.

This chain connects TRBV20-1 to TRBJ2-5; 13 bases agree with TRBD2. Germline CDR1 is DFQATT and CDR2 is SNEGSKA (reference sequence). With V trimmed by 6 bases and J by 5 bases, 6 bases remained unmatched. The CDR3 is made up of 14 amino acids. The CDR3, as DNA: TGCAGTGCCGAGGGGACTAGCGGGATCGAGACCCAGTACTTC. It codes for CSAEGTSGIETQYF.

The CDR3 loop is CASSPQRAYNEQFF. The CDR3 region has the DNA TGCGCCAGCAGCCCTCAACGGGCCTACAATGAGCAGTTCTTC. The chain employs TRBV4-3 and TRBJ2-1, with D unresolved. V shed 4 bases and J shed 2 bases, with 9 bases lying between them. Germline lookup yields CDR1 LGHNA and CDR2 YSLEER. This CDR3 comprises 14 residues.

This clonotype was seen a few times. The V gene is TRBV6-5, the J gene TRBJ2-1; 7 bases line up with TRBD2. After removal of 7 bases from V and 7 bases from J, the junction contained 7 bases not matched to a gene. This CDR3 is 13 amino acids long. CDR1 is MNHEY and CDR2 is SVGAGI in the germline V gene. CDR3 in DNA: TGTGCCAGCACCCTGATGGGGGGGAATGAGCAGTTCTTC. Residues: CASTLMGGNEQFF.

This clonotype has only a few counts. The rearrangement joins TRBV6-5 to TRBJ1-2; D not resolved. Germline loops: CDR1 MNHEY, CDR2 SVGAGI. V was shortened by 2 bases and J by 6 bases, with 13 bases between the two germline ends. There are 14 residues in the CDR3. CDR3 DNA: TGTGCCAGCAGTTACACTGGGTCGGGAAATGGCTACACCTTC. Translated: CASSYTGSGNGYTF.

The chain employs TRBV7-2 and TRBJ2-7, with TRBD1 matching 9 bases. The CDR3 loop spans 18 amino acids. Germline V CDR1 and CDR2: SGHTA, FQGNSA. After removal of 1 base from V and 3 bases from J, the junction contained 13 bases not matched to a gene. The CDR3 region has the DNA TGTGCCAGCAGCTTAGAAGGGACAGGGAGGTCCACGGGCTACGAGCAGTACTTC. It is translated as CASSLEGTGRSTGYEQYF.

The chain employs TRBV5-1 and TRBJ2-4; D gene uncertain. With the DNA end fitting TRBJ2-5 better, the J assignment may be wrong. This CDR3 has 15 residues. Germline CDR1 is SGHRS and CDR2 is YFSETQ. The CDR3 protein is CASSLRQETQETQYF. The CDR3 nucleotides read TGCGCCAGCAGCTTGAGGCAGGAAACACAAGAGACCCAGTACTTC.

The V call is TRBV11-2, the J call TRBJ2-1; TRBD2 matches 12 bases. CDR3 length: 19 amino acids. CDR1 SGHAT and CDR2 FQNNGV come from the germline V gene. J was trimmed by 4 bases and V by 1 base; bases with no gene match: 11. The CDR3 nucleotides are TGTGCCAGCAGCTTAGGGTCTAGCGGGGGGGCAATACGGTACAATGAGCAGTTCTTC. This codes for CASSLGSSGGAIRYNEQFF.

The chain couples TRBV15 to TRBJ2-1; possibly TRBD2 for D (5 bases). Trimming stripped 0 bases from V and 3 bases from J, with 9 bases between. CDR3 length: 15 amino acids. The germline gives CDR1 LNHNV, CDR2 YYDKDF (reference sequence). The CDR3 loop is CATSRDRGNYNEQFF. In DNA form, the CDR3 reads TGTGCCACCAGCAGAGATCGGGGAAACTACAATGAGCAGTTCTTC. Drawing the rest from reference TRBV15 and TRBJ2-1, the complete variable domain is DAMVIQNPRYQVTQFGKPVTLSCSQTLNHNVMYWYQQKSSQAPKLLFHYYDKDFNNEADTPDNFQSRRPNTSFCFLDIRSPGLGDTAMYLCATSRDRGNYNEQFFGPGTRLTVL.

The rearrangement joins TRBV7-2 to TRBJ2-3; 8 bases map to TRBD2. V lost 4 bases to trimming and J lost 0 bases; unmatched junction nucleotides: 3. Germline assignment: CDR1 SGHTA and CDR2 FQGNSA. CDR3 length: 15 residues. The CDR3 protein is CASSWLAGSTDTQYF. CDR3 DNA sequence: TGTGCCAGCAGCTGGCTAGCGGGCAGCACAGATACGCAGTATTTT.

The CDR3 nucleotides read TGCAGTGCTAGAGGTCCAGGCGGGAACATTCAGTACTTC. This sequence encodes CSARGPGGNIQYF. The J gene is TRBJ2-4, the V gene TRBV20-1; TRBD2 might be the D (5 bases). Trimming took off 1 base at V and 7 bases at J, with 11 bases between the two ends. This CDR3 spans 13 amino acids. Germline values: CDR1 DFQATT, CDR2 SNEGSKA (reference sequence).

The chain is built from TRBV20-1 and TRBJ1-1, with a tentative D call TRBD1 (5 bases). Germline V gene lookup returns CDR1 DFQATT and CDR2 SNEGSKA (reference sequence). CDR3 size: 15 residues. The germline V and J ends were trimmed by 4 bases and 1 base, with 16 bases remaining between them. CDR3 loop: CSATKDSRKNTEAFF. The DNA for the CDR3 is TGCAGTGCTACCAAAGACAGCCGCAAGAACACTGAAGCTTTCTTT.

This clonotype was counted between two and nine times. V and J are TRBV6-1 and TRBJ2-3, with D unclear. CDR3 length: 16 amino acids. Germline V gives CDR1 MNHNS, CDR2 SASEGT. Trimming removed 1 base from V and 4 bases from J, with 15 bases in between. The chain's CDR3 is CASSEEGLTRADTQYF. The CDR3 bases are TGTGCCAGCAGTGAAGAGGGCTTAACCAGAGCAGATACGCAGTATTTT.

V usage is TRBV6-6 and J usage is TRBJ1-2; weak D call: TRBD1 (5 bases). The germline gives CDR1 MNHNY, CDR2 SVGAGI (reference sequence). V gave up 4 bases and J gave up 4 bases, with 13 bases separating them. CDR3 length equals 14 residues. The chain's CDR3 is CASSSGRQGYGYTF. CDR3 nucleotide sequence: TGTGCCAGCAGTTCCGGGCGCCAGGGCTATGGCTACACCTTC.

The table lists this clonotype with a few counts. The V and J genes are TRBV6-2 or TRBV6-3 and TRBJ2-1; D uncertain. The CDR3 is 14 residues long. Trimming removed 6 bases from V and 3 bases from J, with 12 bases in between. Germline V CDR1 and CDR2: MNHEY, SVGEGT. The CDR3: CASSTVDGYNEQFF. The CDR3 DNA is TGTGCCAGCAGCACGGTCGACGGCTACAATGAGCAGTTCTTC.

The V gene is TRBV12-3 or TRBV12-4, the J gene TRBJ2-7; D tentatively fits TRBD1 or TRBD2 (6 bases each). V lost 3 bases to trimming and J lost 3 bases, with 21 bases between them. The CDR3 extends over 17 amino acids. The CDR3 is CASSFWYGGQRDYEQYF. The CDR3 bases are TGTGCCAGCAGTTTCTGGTACGGGGGCCAAAGGGACTACGAGCAGTACTTC.

The chain is built from TRBV29-1 and TRBJ1-4; perhaps TRBD1 as D (5 bases). This CDR3 contains 13 residues. Germline CDR1 SQVTM, CDR2 ANQGSEA. Trimming took 4 bases from V and 5 from J, leaving 11 bases between them. As DNA, the CDR3 is TGCAGCGTTGTCGGGGACCTCAATGAAAAACTGTTTTTT. Translation: CSVVGDLNEKLFF.

This clonotype has a handful of counts. A junction end diverges from the germline sequence, so it may reflect a read error. V usage is TRBV7-2 and J usage is TRBJ2-1; 9 positions match TRBD1. The germline V gene has CDR1 SGHTA and CDR2 FQGNSA. CDR3 length equals 17 residues. CDR3 residues: CASSSRTGTGRLDEQFF. The CDR3 DNA sequence: TGTGCCAGTAGCTCTAGGACCGGGACAGGGAGGTTGGATGAGCAGTTCTTC.

This clonotype was detected ten times or more. The rearrangement uses TRBV29-1 and TRBJ2-1; D remains ambiguous. The germline V and J ends were trimmed by 3 bases and 1 base, with 4 bases remaining between them. Germline loops: CDR1 SQVTM, CDR2 ANQGSEA. CDR3 length: 12 residues. Here the CDR3 DNA reads TGCAGCGTTGAGGGGTCCTACAATGAGCAGTTCTTC. As protein: CSVEGSYNEQFF.

Only a few counts were recorded for this clonotype. The chain combines TRBV20-1 with TRBJ2-7; 7 bases align to TRBD1. This CDR3 has 14 residues. Looked up from germline, CDR1 is DFQATT and CDR2 is SNEGSKA (reference sequence). J gave up 0 bases and V 4 bases, and 6 bases lay outside the gene matches. CDR3: CSATGQAGSYEQYF. DNA of the CDR3: TGCAGTGCTACAGGACAGGCCGGCTCCTACGAGCAGTACTTC.

This chain uses TRBV15 with TRBJ2-4; possibly TRBD1 for D (6 bases). The V gene's germline CDR1 is LNHNV and CDR2 YYDKDF (reference sequence). V lost 8 bases to trimming and J lost 1 base, with 21 bases between them. The CDR3 covers 17 residues. DNA for the CDR3: TGTGCCACCGAGCGGTCCTTGTCGAGGGGGGCCAAAAACATTCAGTACTTC. It yields the protein CATERSLSRGAKNIQYF.

The chain uses TRBV4-2 and TRBJ2-5, with 10 bases aligning to TRBD2. Germline V gives CDR1 LGHNA, CDR2 YNFKEQ. The trim removed 6 bases at V and 1 base at J, leaving 14 bases unmatched. The CDR3 spans 18 residues. CDR3 sequence (DNA): TGTGCCAGCAGTCACAGTCCTAGCGGGAGAGGTGCCCAAGAGACCCAGTACTTC. Translating gives CASSHSPSGRGAQETQYF.

This clonotype was found a few times. The V call is TRBV5-1, the J call TRBJ2-5; the D is unclear. The CDR3 covers 15 residues. Per the germline V gene, CDR1 is SGHRS and CDR2 is YFSETQ. Trimming cost V 4 bases and J 5 bases, with 18 bases left between them. Here the CDR3 reads CASSSSGPLVETQYF. CDR3 coding DNA: TGCGCCAGCAGCAGTTCAGGTCCCCTCGTGGAGACCCAGTACTTC.